This is a list of T cell receptor beta chains from one sample in a study of shared clonotypes between healthy human individuals. Sequenced by immunoSEQ multiplex PCR; TCRdb stores in-frame clones only, minus some. The table lists 500,000 or so clones, about 96% of them singletons. Sequenced material: naive CD4+ T cells sorted from blood. The receptors here all came from a woman aged 25 to 39 in good health. The CDR3 runs from the conserved cysteine through the conserved F or W. A D gene is named only where the DNA matches it firmly. Some rows have no size entry. The others give once, few or many, or a class for an expanded clone.

14	TRBJ1-1	TRBV18	NA	NA	TGTGCCAGCTCACCATTACACGAGAACACTGAAGCTTTCTTT	CASSPLHENTEAFF
15	TRBJ2-7	TRBV7-2	NA	NA	TGTGCCAGCAGCTTATACCTCGGTGAGGCCTACGAGCAGTACTTC	CASSLYLGEAYEQYF
17	TRBJ2-2	TRBV4-2	NA	NA	TGTGCCAGCAGCCAAGACTTGAGGAGAGGGTACACCGGGGAGCTGTTTTTT	CASSQDLRRGYTGELFF
16	TRBJ2-7	TRBV19	NA	TRBD2	TGTGCCAGTAGTAAAATCGGGGGGGTGTTCAACTACGAGCAGTACTTC	CASSKIGGVFNYEQYF
18	TRBJ2-7	TRBV6-4	NA	NA	TGTGCCAGCAGGCGACTTTGGCGAAGTGGGTCTTGGGGATACGAGCAGTACTTC	CASRRLWRSGSWGYEQYF
13	TRBJ2-7	TRBV2	once	NA	TGTGCCAGCAGTGGAACAGGCTCCTACGAGCAGTACTTC	CASSGTGSYEQYF
17	TRBJ2-7	TRBV2	once	NA	TGTGCCAGCACCCCCAAGGATCCAAGGGCCCCTGTGGGGGAGCAGTACTTC	CASTPKDPRAPVGEQYF
13	TRBJ1-1	TRBV25-1	NA	NA	TGTGCCACCACGGGGTACATGAACACTGAAGCTTTCTTT	CATTGYMNTEAFF
15	TRBJ2-7	TRBV9	NA	TRBD1	TGTGCCAGCAGCGTAGGAGACAGGGGGCGGAACGAGCAGTACTTC	CASSVGDRGRNEQYF
11	TRBJ2-3	TRBV10-3	NA	NA	TGTGCCATCCGCGATAGGGATACGCAGTATTTT	CAIRDRDTQYF
13	TRBJ2-1	TRBV11-2	NA	NA	TGTGCCAGCAGCTTAGGAGGTCCGCCGGGGCAGTTCTTC	CASSLGGPPGQFF
13	TRBJ1-1	TRBV19	NA	NA	TGTGCCAGTAGTATCCCTATCTATGGTGAAGCTTTCTTT	CASSIPIYGEAFF
16	TRBJ2-5	TRBV11-2	NA	TRBD2	TGTGCCAGCAGCCCGAGACTAGCGGGAATTCAAGAGACCCAGTACTTC	CASSPRLAGIQETQYF
13	TRBJ1-2	TRBV14	NA	NA	TGTGCCAGCAGCCAAGGACAGAACTATGGCTACACCTTC	CASSQGQNYGYTF
14	TRBJ1-1	TRBV10-3	NA	TRBD1	TGTGCCATCAGCCCCCACAGGGGTGGGAGTGAAGCTTTCTTT	CAISPHRGGSEAFF
16	TRBJ2-2	TRBV27	NA	NA	TGTGCCAGCAGTCCCCAACTACCTGTGAACACCGGGGAGCTGTTTTTT	CASSPQLPVNTGELFF
11	TRBJ2-7	TRBV28	NA	NA	TGTGCCAGCAGTACGTCCTACGAGCAGTACTTC	CASSTSYEQYF
14	TRBJ2-5	TRBV29-1	once	NA	TGCAGCGTTGAAGTACAGCTTGTCCAAGAGACCCAGTACTTC	CSVEVQLVQETQYF
15	TRBJ2-7	TRBV10-1	once	TRBD2	TGCGCCAGCAGTGAGTCGACCCCTAGCGGGAGTGTGCAGTACTTC	CASSESTPSGSVQYF
14	TRBJ2-2	TRBV28	NA	TRBD2	TGTGCCAGCCTTGGGACTAGCGGGACCGGGGAGCTGTTTTTT	CASLGTSGTGELFF
15	TRBJ1-1	TRBV7-6	once	NA	TGTGCCAGCAGCCGGGTCCCGGGAGAGAACACTGAAGCTTTCTTT	CASSRVPGENTEAFF
13	TRBJ2-7	TRBV6-1	NA	NA	TGTGCCAGCAGTGAAGCGCTAACCTACGAGCAGTACTTC	CASSEALTYEQYF
12	TRBJ1-2	TRBV29-1	NA	TRBD1	TGCAGCGTTGAAGGGACAGGAAATGGCTACACCTTC	CSVEGTGNGYTF
15	TRBJ1-1	TRBV28	once	TRBD1	TGTGCCAGCAGGAGGGGGGGGACAGGCCCTGCGGAAGCTTTCTTT	CASRRGGTGPAEAFF
14	TRBJ1-2	TRBV18	NA	NA	TGTGCCAGCTCACCACCGCAAGGAGTCTATGGCTACACCTTC	CASSPPQGVYGYTF
19	TRBJ2-1	TRBV7-3	once	TRBD2	TGTGCCAGCAGCTTACGTTCCCCGGCTAGCGGGTCGACCTACAATGAGCAGTTCTTC	CASSLRSPASGSTYNEQFF
17	TRBJ1-3	TRBV4-1	NA	NA	TGCGCCAGCAGCCAACCGCCGACAGGTAGCTCTGGAAACACCATATATTTT	CASSQPPTGSSGNTIYF
15	TRBJ2-2	TRBV28	NA	NA	TGTGCCAGCAGTAGCCGACCAATGGGCATCGGGGAGCTGTTTTTT	CASSSRPMGIGELFF
14	TRBJ2-4	TRBV18	NA	TRBD1	TGTGCCAGCTCACCAGCTCCGGGACAGGAGGCGCAGTACTTC	CASSPAPGQEAQYF
16	TRBJ1-2	TRBV21-1	NA	NA	TGTGCCAGCAGCCTCGCGGGACCGGCCAGGCACTATGGCTACACCTTC	CASSLAGPARHYGYTF